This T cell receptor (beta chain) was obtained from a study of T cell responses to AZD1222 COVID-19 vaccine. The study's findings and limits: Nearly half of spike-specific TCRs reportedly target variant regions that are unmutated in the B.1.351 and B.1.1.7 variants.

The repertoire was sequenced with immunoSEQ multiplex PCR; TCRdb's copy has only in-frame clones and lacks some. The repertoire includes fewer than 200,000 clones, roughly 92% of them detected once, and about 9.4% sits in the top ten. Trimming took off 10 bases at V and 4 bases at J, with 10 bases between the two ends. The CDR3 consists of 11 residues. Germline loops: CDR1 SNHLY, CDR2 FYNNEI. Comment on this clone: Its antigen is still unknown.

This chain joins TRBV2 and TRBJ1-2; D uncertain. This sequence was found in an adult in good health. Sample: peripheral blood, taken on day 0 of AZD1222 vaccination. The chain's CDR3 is CATQKSYGYTF. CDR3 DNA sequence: TGTGCCACCCAAAAGTCCTATGGCTACACCTTC.